The 21 T cell receptor beta chains listed next were all sequenced from one sample in a study of T cell repertoires and HLA-DP antigens. Using immunoSEQ multiplex PCR, the repertoire was profiled, and TCRdb retains in-frame clones only, with some absent. The sample lists some 110,000 clones; roughly 92% were seen once. Their antigens remain unidentified. The sample taken for sequencing was CD4+ T cells from PBMCs. Receptor source: a woman under 30 in good health and CMV-seronegative.

The chain couples TRBV28 to TRBJ1-5; TRBD1 is a possible D gene (6 bases). The CDR3 spans 15 residues. CDR1 and CDR2 (germline): MDHEN, SYDVKM. V lost 4 bases and J 0 bases, leaving 10 bases between the germline ends. The CDR3 bases are TGTGCCAGCAGTTGGGGACATATTAGCAATCAGCCCCAGCATTTT. Encoded protein: CASSWGHISNQPQHF.

The chain uses TRBV18 and TRBJ1-4, with 7 bases aligning to TRBD1. Germline V CDR1 and CDR2: KGHSH, LQKENI. The CDR3 loop spans 14 amino acids. V was clipped by 5 bases and J by 5 bases; unmatched bases: 5. DNA for the CDR3: TGTGCCAGCTCATACGGGACAGTAAATGAAAAACTGTTTTTT. The encoded protein is CASSYGTVNEKLFF.

The V gene is TRBV5-1, the J gene TRBJ2-5; D call uncertain. The germline CDR1 and CDR2 sequences are SGHRS and YFSETQ. Trimming stripped 6 bases from V and 3 bases from J, with 6 bases between. This CDR3 spans 11 amino acids. In DNA, the CDR3 is TGCGCCAGCACGGCTAAAGAGACCCAGTACTTC. Translating gives CASTAKETQYF.

The V gene is TRBV11-2, the J gene TRBJ1-1, with D tentatively TRBD1 (5 bases). Trimming stripped 5 bases from V and 1 base from J, with 11 bases between. The germline CDR1 and CDR2 sequences are SGHAT and FQNNGV. This CDR3 has 14 residues. The CDR3: CASSLRDRNTEAFF. DNA of the CDR3: TGTGCCAGCAGCCTCAGGGATCGGAACACTGAAGCTTTCTTT. Variable domain in full (rest from reference TRBV11-2 and TRBJ1-1): EAGVAQSPRYKIIEKRQSVAFWCNPISGHATLYWYQQILGQGPKLLIQFQNNGVVDDSQLPKDRFSAERLKGVDSTLKIQPAKLEDSAVYLCASSLRDRNTEAFFGQGTRLTVV.

The V call is TRBV4-1, the J call TRBJ1-4; 7 bases match TRBD1. Germline-derived CDR1 and CDR2 are MGHRA and YSYEKL. This CDR3 has 15 amino acids. The V gene end was trimmed by 4 bases and the J gene end by 0 bases; junction bases not matched to a gene: 2. The CDR3, as DNA: TGCGCCAGCAGCCGCACAGGGGCAACTAATGAAAAACTGTTTTTT. Its translation: CASSRTGATNEKLFF.

This chain uses TRBV5-1 with TRBJ2-1; 7 bases are a match to TRBD1. The V gene's germline CDR1 is SGHRS and CDR2 YFSETQ. V lost 0 bases and J lost 4; bases outside the gene matches: 4. This CDR3 region has 15 residues. The CDR3 loop is CASSLAGTEYNEQFF. The CDR3 coding sequence is TGCGCCAGCAGCTTGGCCGGGACAGAATACAATGAGCAGTTCTTC.

This clone was recorded a few times. This sequence joins TRBV29-1 and TRBJ1-2, with a weak D call TRBD1 (6 bases). V lost 4 bases and J lost 7, with 16 bases in between. Germline CDR1 SQVTM, CDR2 ANQGSEA. The CDR3 has 13 amino acids. The CDR3 reads CSVGQGLVGGYTF. The CDR3 DNA reads as TGCAGCGTTGGGCAGGGGCTGGTTGGTGGCTACACCTTC.

The chain has TRBV19 and TRBJ1-3, with D possibly being TRBD1 (5 bases). V lost 9 bases and J 0 bases, leaving 15 bases between the germline ends. Looked up from germline, CDR1 is LNHDA and CDR2 is SQIVND (reference sequence). The CDR3 totals 15 residues. The CDR3 DNA reads TGTGCCAGCAAGGACATAATCCGCTCTGGAAACACCATATATTTT. Translation gives CASKDIIRSGNTIYF.

This sequence joins TRBV5-1 and TRBJ2-3, with TRBD2 matching over 9 bases. Unmatched junction bases numbered 12, after V lost 1 base and J lost 6 bases. Per germline, CDR1 SGHRS and CDR2 YFSETQ. The CDR3 has 17 residues. The CDR3 bases are TGCGCCAGCAGCTTGTCGATTGCGGGGGGGCCTTACGATACGCAGTATTTT. Translation gives CASSLSIAGGPYDTQYF. Using reference TRBV5-1 and TRBJ2-3 for the parts outside the CDR3, the full variable domain is KAGVTQTPRYLIKTRGQQVTLSCSPISGHRSVSWYQQTPGQGLQFLFEYFSETQRNKGNFPGRFSGRQFSNSRSEMNVSTLELGDSALYLCASSLSIAGGPYDTQYFGPGTRLTVL.

The rearrangement links TRBV5-1 to TRBJ2-1, with 11 bases that match TRBD2. Trimming removed 2 bases from V and 1 base from J; junction bases left unmatched: 8. The CDR3 covers 18 residues. The germline V gene has CDR1 SGHRS and CDR2 YFSETQ. CDR3 loop: CASSFYSGGAQSYNEQFF. CDR3 nucleotides: TGCGCCAGCAGCTTTTATAGCGGGGGGGCCCAGTCCTACAATGAGCAGTTCTTC.

A single count supports this clone. The chain carries TRBV28 and TRBJ2-7; 8 nucleotides match TRBD1. The CDR3 has 15 residues. Germline V gene sequence: CDR1 MDHEN, CDR2 SYDVKM. J lost 7 bases, V lost 7 bases, and 15 bases had no gene match. CDR3 nucleotides: TGTGCCAGCACCCCGGCCCGACAGGGGCTGGGGGAGCAGTACTTC. This translates into CASTPARQGLGEQYF. Full variable domain (rest looked up from reference TRBV28 and TRBJ2-7): DVKVTQSSRYLVKRTGEKVFLECVQDMDHENMFWYRQDPGLGLRLIYFSYDVKMKEKGDIPEGYSVSREKKERFSLILESASTNQTSMYLCASTPARQGLGEQYFGPGTRLTVT.

The rearrangement joins TRBV10-3 to TRBJ2-7; possibly TRBD2 for D (6 bases). Germline CDR1 and CDR2: ENHRY and SYGVKD. The V gene lost 6 bases and the J gene lost 4 bases, with 19 bases spanning the gap. This CDR3 is built from 15 residues. The CDR3: CAIRGGNQAWYEQYF. The CDR3 bases are TGTGCCATCAGAGGCGGGAACCAAGCCTGGTACGAGCAGTACTTC.

This clone was picked up a small number of times. The chain uses TRBV10-3 and TRBJ2-7, with TRBD1 as a possible D gene (5 bases). From germline, CDR1 is ENHRY and CDR2 SYGVKD. V was cut by 3 bases and J by 4 bases, with 16 bases left in between. The length of the CDR3 is 15 residues. CDR3 residues: CAISDFSRGAYEQYF. The CDR3 region has the DNA TGTGCCATCAGTGACTTCTCGCGTGGGGCGTACGAGCAGTACTTC.

This clone has a single count. This chain links TRBV9 with TRBJ1-2; D gene uncertain. In germline, CDR1 is SGDLS, CDR2 YYNGEE. The V end was cut by 4 bases, the J end by 4 bases, with 14 bases between. This CDR3 contains 14 residues. CDR3 residues: CASSTRTDPYGYTF. The CDR3 coding sequence is TGTGCCAGCAGCACCCGGACGGATCCCTATGGCTACACCTTC.

The chain links TRBV6-4 to TRBJ1-2, with D tentatively TRBD1 (5 bases). The CDR3 is made up of 16 amino acids. The V gene lost 7 bases and the J gene lost 7 bases, with 25 bases spanning the gap. The germline gives CDR1 MRHNA, CDR2 SNTAGT. The CDR3 DNA reads TGTGCCAGCAATCCTAGTCGCAGGGACTTCCCTCCTGGCTACACCTTC. This encodes CASNPSRRDFPPGYTF.

The rearrangement links TRBV15 to TRBJ1-4, with D tentatively TRBD1 (5 bases). The V gene's germline CDR1 is LNHNV and CDR2 YYDKDF (reference sequence). The CDR3 is 15 residues long. V lost 1 base and J 4 bases, leaving 10 bases between the germline ends. The CDR3 protein is CATSRARDGNEKLFF. Here the CDR3 DNA reads TGTGCCACCAGCAGAGCTCGGGACGGTAATGAAAAACTGTTTTTT.

V usage is TRBV27 and J usage is TRBJ2-7, with D possibly TRBD1 on 6 matching bases. The CDR3 runs 13 residues. Per the germline V gene, CDR1 is MNHEY and CDR2 is SMNVEV (reference sequence). V was cut by 5 bases and J by 3 bases, with 11 bases left in between. DNA for the CDR3: TGTGCCAGCAGTCAGGACAGCCTCTACGAGCAGTACTTC. Translating it yields CASSQDSLYEQYF.

This chain links TRBV5-1 with TRBJ1-4, with 7 bases that match TRBD1. V was clipped by 7 bases and J by 6 bases; unmatched bases: 6. The CDR3 runs to 13 residues. CDR1 is SGHRS and CDR2 is YFSETQ in the germline V gene. This CDR3 is CASSTGSDEKLFF. Here the CDR3 DNA reads TGCGCCAGCTCGACAGGGTCAGATGAAAAACTGTTTTTT.

V usage is TRBV2 and J usage is TRBJ2-6; D gene uncertain. CDR1 and CDR2 (germline): SNHLY, FYNNEI. The V and J ends lost 4 bases and 0 bases respectively, with 7 bases between them. The CDR3 runs to 15 residues. CDR3 region: CASSAPVSGANVLTF. In nucleotides, the CDR3 is TGTGCCAGCAGTGCCCCAGTCTCTGGGGCCAACGTCCTGACTTTC.

The J gene is TRBJ2-1, the V gene TRBV30; unclear D gene. The CDR3 is 16 amino acids. V was shortened by 0 bases and J by 8 bases, with 20 bases between the two germline ends. Per the germline V gene, CDR1 is GTSNPN and CDR2 is SVGIG (reference sequence). CDR3 nucleotide sequence: TGTGCCTGGAGTGTGCAGCGTCCGCTCGGAGCCGATGAGCAGTTCTTC. It is translated as CAWSVQRPLGADEQFF.

The gene calls are TRBV19 and TRBJ1-2; D is uncertain. CDR3 length: 15 amino acids. The V gene's germline CDR1 is LNHDA and CDR2 SQIVND (reference sequence). V gave up 1 base and J gave up 4 bases, with 13 bases separating them. In DNA, the CDR3 is TGTGCCAGTAGTATAGTGGGCAGTTACTCCTATGGCTACACCTTC. Translating gives CASSIVGSYSYGYTF.